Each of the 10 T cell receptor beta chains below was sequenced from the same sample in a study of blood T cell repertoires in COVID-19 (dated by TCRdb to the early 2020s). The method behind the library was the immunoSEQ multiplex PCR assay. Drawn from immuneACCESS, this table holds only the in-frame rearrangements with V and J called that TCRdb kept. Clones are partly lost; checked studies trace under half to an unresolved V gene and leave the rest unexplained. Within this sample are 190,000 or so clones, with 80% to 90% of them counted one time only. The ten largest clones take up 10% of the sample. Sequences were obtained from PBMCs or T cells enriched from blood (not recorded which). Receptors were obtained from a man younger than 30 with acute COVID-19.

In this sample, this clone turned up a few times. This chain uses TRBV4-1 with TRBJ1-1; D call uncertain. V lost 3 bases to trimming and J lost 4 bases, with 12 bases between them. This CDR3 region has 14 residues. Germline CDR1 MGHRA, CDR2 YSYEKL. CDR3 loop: CASSHPLRGTEAFF. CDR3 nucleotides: TGCGCCAGCAGCCACCCCTTACGAGGCACTGAAGCTTTCTTT.

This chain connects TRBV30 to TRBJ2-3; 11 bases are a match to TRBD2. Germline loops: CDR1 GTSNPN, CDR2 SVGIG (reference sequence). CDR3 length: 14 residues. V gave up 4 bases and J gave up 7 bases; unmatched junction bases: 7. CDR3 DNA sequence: TGTGCCTGGAAGACTAGCGGGATCGTGAATACGCAGTATTTT. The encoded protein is CAWKTSGIVNTQYF.

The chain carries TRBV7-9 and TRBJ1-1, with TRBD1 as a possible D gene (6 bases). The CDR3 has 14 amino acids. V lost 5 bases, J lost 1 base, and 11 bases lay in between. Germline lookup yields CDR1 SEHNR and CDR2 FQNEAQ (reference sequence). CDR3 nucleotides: TGTGCCAGCAGCATCCACAGGGAGAACACTGAAGCTTTCTTT. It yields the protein CASSIHRENTEAFF.

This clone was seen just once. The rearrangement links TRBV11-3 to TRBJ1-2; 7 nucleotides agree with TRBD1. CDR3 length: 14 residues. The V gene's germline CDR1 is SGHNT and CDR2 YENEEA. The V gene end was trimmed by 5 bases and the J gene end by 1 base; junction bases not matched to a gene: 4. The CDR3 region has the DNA TGTGCCAGCAGCGACCGGGACAGTAACTATGGCTACACCTTC. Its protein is CASSDRDSNYGYTF.

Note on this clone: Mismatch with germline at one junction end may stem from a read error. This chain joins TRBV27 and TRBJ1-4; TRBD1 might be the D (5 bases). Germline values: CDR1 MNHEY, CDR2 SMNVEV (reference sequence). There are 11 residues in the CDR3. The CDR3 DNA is TGTGCCAGCAGTTCACCCCTCAGGGTGGAATTT. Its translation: CASSSPLRVEF.

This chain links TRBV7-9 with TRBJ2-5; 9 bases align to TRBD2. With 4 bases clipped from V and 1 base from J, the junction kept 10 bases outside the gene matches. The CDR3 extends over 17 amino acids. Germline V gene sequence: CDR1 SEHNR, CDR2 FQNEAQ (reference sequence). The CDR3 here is CASSSGSSGSFQETQYF. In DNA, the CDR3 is TGTGCCAGCAGCTCGGGGAGTAGCGGGAGCTTCCAAGAGACCCAGTACTTC.

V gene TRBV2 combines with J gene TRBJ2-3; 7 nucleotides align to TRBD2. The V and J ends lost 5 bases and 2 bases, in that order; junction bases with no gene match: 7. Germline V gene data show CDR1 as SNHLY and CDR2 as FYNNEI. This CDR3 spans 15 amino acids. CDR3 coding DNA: TGTGCCAGCAGTCCTACTAAGCGGGACACAGATACGCAGTATTTT. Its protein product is CASSPTKRDTDTQYF. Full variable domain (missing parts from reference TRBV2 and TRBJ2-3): EPEVTQTPSHQVTQMGQEVILRCVPISNHLYFYWYRQILGQKVEFLVSFYNNEISEKSEIFDDQFSVERPDGSNFTLKIRSTKLEDSAMYFCASSPTKRDTDTQYFGPGTRLTVL.

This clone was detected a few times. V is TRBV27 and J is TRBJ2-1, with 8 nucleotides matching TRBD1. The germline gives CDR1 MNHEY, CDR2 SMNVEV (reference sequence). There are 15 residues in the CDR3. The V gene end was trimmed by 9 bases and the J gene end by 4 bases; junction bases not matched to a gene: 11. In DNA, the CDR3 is TGTGCCAGTTCCTCCCGGACAGGGATATACAATGAGCAGTTCTTC. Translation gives CASSSRTGIYNEQFF.

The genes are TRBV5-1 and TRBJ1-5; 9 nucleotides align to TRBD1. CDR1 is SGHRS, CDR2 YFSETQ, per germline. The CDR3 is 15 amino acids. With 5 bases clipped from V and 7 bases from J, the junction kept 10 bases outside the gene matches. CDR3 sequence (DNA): TGCGCCAGCAGGCCCACCGGGACAGGGTTGCAGCCCCAGCATTTT. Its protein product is CASRPTGTGLQPQHF.

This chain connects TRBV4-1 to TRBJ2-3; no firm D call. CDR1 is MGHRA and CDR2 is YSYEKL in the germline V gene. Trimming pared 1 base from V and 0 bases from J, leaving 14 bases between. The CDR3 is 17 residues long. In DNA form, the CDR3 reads TGCGCCAGCAGCCAAGTAATTAGCAAAGCTAGCACAGATACGCAGTATTTT. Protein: CASSQVISKASTDTQYF.